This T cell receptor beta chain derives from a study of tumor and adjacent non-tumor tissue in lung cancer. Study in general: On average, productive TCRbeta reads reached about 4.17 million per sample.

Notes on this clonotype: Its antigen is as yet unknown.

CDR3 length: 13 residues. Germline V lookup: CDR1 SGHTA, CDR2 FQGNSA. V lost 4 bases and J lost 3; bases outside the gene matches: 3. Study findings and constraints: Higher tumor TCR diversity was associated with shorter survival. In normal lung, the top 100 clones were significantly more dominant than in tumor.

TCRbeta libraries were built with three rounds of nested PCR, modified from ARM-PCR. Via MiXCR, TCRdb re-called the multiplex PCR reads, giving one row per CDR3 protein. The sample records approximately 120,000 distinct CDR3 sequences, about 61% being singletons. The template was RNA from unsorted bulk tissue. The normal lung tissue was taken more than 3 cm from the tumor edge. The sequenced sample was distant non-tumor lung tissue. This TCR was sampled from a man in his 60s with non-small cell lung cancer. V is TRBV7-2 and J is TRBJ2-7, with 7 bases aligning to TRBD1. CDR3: CASSSAGGYEQYF. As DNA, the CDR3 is TGTGCCAGCAGCTCGGCAGGGGGCTACGAGCAGTACTTC.